This T cell receptor beta chain was sequenced during a study of shared clonotypes between healthy human individuals. Genomic DNA from unsorted samples was obtained from 80 million to 100 million PBMCs (per sample). Germline V gene lookup returns CDR1 GTSNPN and CDR2 SVGIG (reference sequence). The CDR3 covers 15 residues. The J segment lost 3 bases and the V segment lost 1 base, leaving 2 bases of the junction unmatched. Produced via immunoSEQ multiplex PCR; TCRdb's table is partial and in-frame only. The data contain roughly 500,000 clones, roughly four fifths of them seen just once; the ten biggest clones take up 13%.

The V and J genes are TRBV30 and TRBJ2-5, with 13 bases fitting TRBD2. This TCR came from a woman aged 40-49 years in good health. Some clones in this sample may be carry-over from other donors' samples. The specimen was PBMCs. The CDR3 DNA reads as TGTGCCTGGAGTGCGGGACTAGCGGGAAAAGAGACCCAGTACTTC. Residues: CAWSAGLAGKETQYF.